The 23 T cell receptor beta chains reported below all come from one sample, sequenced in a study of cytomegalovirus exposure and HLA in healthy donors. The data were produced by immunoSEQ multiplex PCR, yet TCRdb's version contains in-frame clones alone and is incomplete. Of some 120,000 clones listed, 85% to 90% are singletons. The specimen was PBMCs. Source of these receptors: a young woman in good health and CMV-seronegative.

The CDR3 is CASSRTVSGNTIYF. As DNA, the CDR3 is TGTGCCAGCAGCCGGACAGTATCTGGAAACACCATATATTTT. This chain links TRBV7-9 with TRBJ1-3; D perhaps matches TRBD1 (6 bases). The ends were cut back, 5 bases at V and 1 base at J, with 9 bases in the middle. CDR3 size: 14 residues. CDR1 and CDR2 (germline): SEHNR, FQNEAQ (reference sequence).

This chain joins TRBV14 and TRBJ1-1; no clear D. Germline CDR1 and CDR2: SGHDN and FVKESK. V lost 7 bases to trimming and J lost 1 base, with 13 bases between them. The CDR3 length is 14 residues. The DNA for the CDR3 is TGTGCCAGCACCGCGGGAGTTAAGAACACTGAAGCTTTCTTT. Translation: CASTAGVKNTEAFF.

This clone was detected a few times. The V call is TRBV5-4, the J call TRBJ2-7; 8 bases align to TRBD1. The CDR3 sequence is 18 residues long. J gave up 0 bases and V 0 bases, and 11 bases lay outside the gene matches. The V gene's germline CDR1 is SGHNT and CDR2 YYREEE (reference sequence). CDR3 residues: CASSLAGWQGAVSYEQYF. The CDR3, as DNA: TGTGCCAGCAGCTTGGCCGGGTGGCAGGGGGCGGTCTCCTACGAGCAGTACTTC.

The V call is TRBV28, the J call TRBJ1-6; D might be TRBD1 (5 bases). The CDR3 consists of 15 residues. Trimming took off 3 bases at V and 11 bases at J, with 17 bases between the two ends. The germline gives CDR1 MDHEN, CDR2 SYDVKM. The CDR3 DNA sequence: TGTGCCAGCAGTTTCATTTCGGGGGTAGTTGCACCCCTCCACTTT. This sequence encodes CASSFISGVVAPLHF.

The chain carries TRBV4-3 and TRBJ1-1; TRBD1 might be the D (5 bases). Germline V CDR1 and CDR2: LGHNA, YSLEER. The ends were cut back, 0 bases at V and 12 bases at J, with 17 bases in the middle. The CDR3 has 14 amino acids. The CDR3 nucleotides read TGCGCCAGCAGCCAAGATCGCGGTTCGGGGGTATCTTTCTTT. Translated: CASSQDRGSGVSFF.

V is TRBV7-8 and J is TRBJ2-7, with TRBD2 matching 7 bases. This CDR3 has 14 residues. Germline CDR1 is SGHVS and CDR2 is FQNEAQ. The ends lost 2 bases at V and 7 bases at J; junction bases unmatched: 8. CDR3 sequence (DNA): TGTGCCAGCAGCTTATTTGCAGGGACTACGGAGCAGTACTTC. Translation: CASSLFAGTTEQYF.

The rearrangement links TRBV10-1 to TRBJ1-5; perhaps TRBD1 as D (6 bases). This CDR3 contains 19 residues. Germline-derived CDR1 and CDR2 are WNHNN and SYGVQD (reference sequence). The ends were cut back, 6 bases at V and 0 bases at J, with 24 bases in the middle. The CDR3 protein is CASSPEPGTSKHSNQPQHF. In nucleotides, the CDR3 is TGCGCCAGCAGCCCAGAACCCGGGACATCGAAACATAGCAATCAGCCCCAGCATTTT.

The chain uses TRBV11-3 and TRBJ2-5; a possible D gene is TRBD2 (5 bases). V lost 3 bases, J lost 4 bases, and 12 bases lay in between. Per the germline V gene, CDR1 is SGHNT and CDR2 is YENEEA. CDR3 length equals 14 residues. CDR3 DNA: TGTGCCAGCAGCTTGACACTAGGGTTAGAGACCCAGTACTTC. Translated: CASSLTLGLETQYF.

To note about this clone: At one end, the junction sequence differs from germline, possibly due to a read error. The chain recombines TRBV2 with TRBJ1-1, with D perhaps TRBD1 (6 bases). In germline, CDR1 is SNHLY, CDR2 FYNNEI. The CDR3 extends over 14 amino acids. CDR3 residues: CANSKDSSNTEAFF. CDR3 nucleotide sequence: TGTGCCAACAGTAAGGACAGCTCGAACACTGAAGCTTTCTTT.

This chain's CDR3 is CAIRDLGGENTEAFF. CDR3 sequence (DNA): TGTGCCATCCGGGACCTAGGGGGGGAGAACACTGAAGCTTTCTTT. This sequence joins TRBV10-3 and TRBJ1-1; tentatively, D is TRBD1 (6 bases). The CDR3 sequence is 15 residues long. V shed 8 bases and J shed 1 base, with 17 bases lying between them. CDR1 and CDR2 from the germline V gene are ENHRY and SYGVKD.

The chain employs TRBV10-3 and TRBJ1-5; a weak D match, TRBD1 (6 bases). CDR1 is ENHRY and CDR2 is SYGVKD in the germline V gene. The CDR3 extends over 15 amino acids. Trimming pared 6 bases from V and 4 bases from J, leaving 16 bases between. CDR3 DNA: TGTGCCATCAGCCGTGGGGGCGCCGAGAATCAGCCCCAGCATTTT. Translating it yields CAISRGGAENQPQHF.

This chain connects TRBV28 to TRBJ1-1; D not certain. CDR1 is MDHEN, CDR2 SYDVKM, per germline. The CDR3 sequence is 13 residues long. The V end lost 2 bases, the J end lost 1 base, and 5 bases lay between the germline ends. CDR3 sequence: CASSLDSNTEAFF. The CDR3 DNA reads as TGTGCCAGCAGTTTAGACTCGAACACTGAAGCTTTCTTT. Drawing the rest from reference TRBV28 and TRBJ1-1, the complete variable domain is DVKVTQSSRYLVKRTGEKVFLECVQDMDHENMFWYRQDPGLGLRLIYFSYDVKMKEKGDIPEGYSVSREKKERFSLILESASTNQTSMYLCASSLDSNTEAFFGQGTRLTVV.

The CDR3 region has the DNA TGTGCCAGCAGCTCCAGGACAGGGGGCTCAGAGACCCAGTACTTC. Amino acids: CASSSRTGGSETQYF. This chain connects TRBV7-6 to TRBJ2-5, with TRBD1 matching over 11 bases. Per the germline V gene, CDR1 is SGHVS and CDR2 is FNYEAQ. This CDR3 is 15 amino acids long. V lost 4 bases and J lost 4; bases outside the gene matches: 5.

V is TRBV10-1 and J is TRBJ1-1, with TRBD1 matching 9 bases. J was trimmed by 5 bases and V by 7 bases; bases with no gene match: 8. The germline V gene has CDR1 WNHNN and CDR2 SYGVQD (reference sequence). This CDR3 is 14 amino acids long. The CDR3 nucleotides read TGCGCCAGCATTAAACAGGGGGCGCAGACTGAAGCTTTCTTT. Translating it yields CASIKQGAQTEAFF.

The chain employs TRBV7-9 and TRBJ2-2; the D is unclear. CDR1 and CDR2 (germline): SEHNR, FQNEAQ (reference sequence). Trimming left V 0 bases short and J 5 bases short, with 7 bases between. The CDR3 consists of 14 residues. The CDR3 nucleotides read TGTGCCAGCAGCTTAGCGTCAGTTACCGGGGAGCTGTTTTTT. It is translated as CASSLASVTGELFF.

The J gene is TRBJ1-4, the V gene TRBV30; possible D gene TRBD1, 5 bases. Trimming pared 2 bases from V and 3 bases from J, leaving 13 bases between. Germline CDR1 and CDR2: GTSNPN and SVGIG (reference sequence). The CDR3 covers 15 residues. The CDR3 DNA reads TGTGCCTGGAGTTTACAGGTTGCAGCTAATGAAAAACTGTTTTTT. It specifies CAWSLQVAANEKLFF.

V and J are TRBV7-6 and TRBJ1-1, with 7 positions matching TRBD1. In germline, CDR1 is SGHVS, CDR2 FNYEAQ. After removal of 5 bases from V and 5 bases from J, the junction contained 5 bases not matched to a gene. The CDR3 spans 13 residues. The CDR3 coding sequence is TGTGCCAGCAGCCCCGACAGGGAGACTGAAGCTTTCTTT. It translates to CASSPDRETEAFF.

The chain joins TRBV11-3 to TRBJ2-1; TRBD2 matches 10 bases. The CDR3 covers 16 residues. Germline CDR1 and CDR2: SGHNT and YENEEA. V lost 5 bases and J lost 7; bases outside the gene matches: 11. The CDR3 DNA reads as TGTGCCAGCAGCCCGGTCGGTACTAGCGGGATGAATGAGCAGTTCTTC. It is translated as CASSPVGTSGMNEQFF.

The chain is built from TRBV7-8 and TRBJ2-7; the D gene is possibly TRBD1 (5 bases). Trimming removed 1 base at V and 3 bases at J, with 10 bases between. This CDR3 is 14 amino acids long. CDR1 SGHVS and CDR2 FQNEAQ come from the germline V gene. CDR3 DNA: TGTGCCAGCAGCTTAGTCCTCAGGGACTACGAGCAGTACTTC. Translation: CASSLVLRDYEQYF.

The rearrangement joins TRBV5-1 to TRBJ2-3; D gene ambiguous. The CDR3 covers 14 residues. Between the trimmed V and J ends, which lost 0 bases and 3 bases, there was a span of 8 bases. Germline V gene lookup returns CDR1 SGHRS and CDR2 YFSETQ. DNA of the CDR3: TGCGCCAGCAGCTTGGCCTCCCCTACAGATACGCAGTATTTT. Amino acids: CASSLASPTDTQYF.

CDR3 in DNA: TGTGCCAGCAGCGTAGTGGGAACTAGCAGTAACAATGAGCAGTTCTTC. Translating gives CASSVVGTSSNNEQFF. The chain couples TRBV9 to TRBJ2-1; possibly TRBD2 for D (6 bases). The V end lost 0 bases, the J end lost 5 bases, and 15 bases lay between the germline ends. The germline CDR1 and CDR2 sequences are SGDLS and YYNGEE. The CDR3 is 16 residues long. Full variable domain (outside the CDR3, taken from reference TRBV9 and TRBJ2-1): DSGVTQTPKHLITATGQRVTLRCSPRSGDLSVYWYQQSLDQGLQFLIQYYNGEERAKGNILERFSAQQFPDLHSELNLSSLELGDSALYFCASSVVGTSSNNEQFFGPGTRLTVL.

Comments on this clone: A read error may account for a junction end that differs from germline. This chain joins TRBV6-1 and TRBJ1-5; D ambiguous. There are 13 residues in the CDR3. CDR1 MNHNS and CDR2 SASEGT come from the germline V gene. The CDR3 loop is CASSEGRNQPQHF. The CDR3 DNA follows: TGTGCCAGCAGCGAAGGGCGGAATCAGCCCCAGCATTTT.

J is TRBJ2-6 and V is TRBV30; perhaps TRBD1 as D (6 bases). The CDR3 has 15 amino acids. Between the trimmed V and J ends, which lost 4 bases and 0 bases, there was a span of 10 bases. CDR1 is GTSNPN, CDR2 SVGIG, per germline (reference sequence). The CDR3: CAWNSGDSGANVLTF. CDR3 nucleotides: TGTGCCTGGAATTCAGGGGACTCTGGGGCCAACGTCCTGACTTTC.